Below are 27 T cell receptor beta chains sequenced from a single sample in a study of technical replicates of blood from a few donors. The assay was immunoSEQ multiplex PCR, and TCRdb's table has in-frame clones only and misses some. Altogether roughly 62,000 clones are present, 91% being singletons, with the ten largest covering about 4.3%. The sample comprised PBMCs. All receptors derive from a human donor in good health. Some clones in this sample may be carry-over from other donors' samples.

The genes are TRBV7-3 and TRBJ2-2; 9 bases align to TRBD2. The CDR3 is 15 residues long. Looked up from germline, CDR1 is SGHTA and CDR2 is FQGTGA. The V gene end was trimmed by 2 bases and the J gene end by 7 bases; junction bases not matched to a gene: 5. CDR3 DNA: TGTGCCAGCAGCTTAGAAAGCGGGGGGTACGGGGAGCTGTTTTTT. Amino acid sequence: CASSLESGGYGELFF.

The J gene is TRBJ1-6, the V gene TRBV6-4; 8 nucleotides agree with TRBD1. This CDR3 region has 15 residues. Trimming cost V 5 bases and J 7 bases; bases outside gene matches: 7. The germline CDR1 and CDR2 sequences are MRHNA and SNTAGT. The CDR3 nucleotides are TGTGCCAGCAGTATGAGGACAGGGCGGAATTCACCCCTCCACTTT. Translating gives CASSMRTGRNSPLHF.

J is TRBJ2-7 and V is TRBV29-1, with D possibly being TRBD2 (6 bases). The CDR3 totals 15 residues. Trimming took off 7 bases at V and 0 bases at J, with 19 bases between the two ends. Germline V gene lookup returns CDR1 SQVTM and CDR2 ANQGSEA. DNA of the CDR3: TGCAGCGCCGTGGGTCGGGACGGGAGCTCCTACGAGCAGTACTTC. It is translated as CSAVGRDGSSYEQYF.

This chain connects TRBV18 to TRBJ2-1, with 11 bases that match TRBD1. Per the germline V gene, CDR1 is KGHSH and CDR2 is LQKENI. V lost 0 bases and J lost 7; bases outside the gene matches: 5. CDR3 size: 16 residues. CDR3 sequence: CASSPPGTGGGNEQFF. CDR3 sequence (DNA): TGTGCCAGCTCACCACCGGGGACAGGGGGAGGGAATGAGCAGTTCTTC.

The rearrangement uses TRBV29-1 and TRBJ2-1; 11 nucleotides line up with TRBD1. The CDR3 contains 12 residues. Looked up from germline, CDR1 is SQVTM and CDR2 is ANQGSEA. J lost 8 bases, V lost 4 bases, and 1 base had no gene match. The CDR3 loop reads CSVGTGGDEQFF. The DNA for the CDR3 is TGCAGCGTTGGGACAGGGGGCGATGAGCAGTTCTTC.

The gene calls are TRBV19 and TRBJ1-1; TRBD1 matches 8 bases. Germline V gene lookup returns CDR1 LNHDA and CDR2 SQIVND (reference sequence). The CDR3 length is 14 residues. V was clipped by 4 bases and J by 1 base; unmatched bases: 2. The CDR3 region has the DNA TGTGCCAGTAGTACGGACAGGGCGAACACTGAAGCTTTCTTT. Translating it yields CASSTDRANTEAFF.

Here the CDR3 reads CASSFNQGTQYF. The CDR3 DNA sequence: TGTGCCAGCAGCTTTAACCAGGGGACCCAGTACTTC. The chain links TRBV7-3 to TRBJ2-5; D perhaps matches TRBD1 (5 bases). This CDR3 region has 12 residues. V was cut by 3 bases and J by 7 bases, with 9 bases left in between. CDR1 and CDR2 from the germline V gene are SGHTA and FQGTGA.

This clone has a handful of counts. This chain uses TRBV6-1 with TRBJ2-2; no firm D call. The CDR3 contains 12 residues. CDR1 is MNHNS, CDR2 SASEGT, per germline. Trimming cost V 5 bases and J 6 bases, with 7 bases left between them. CDR3 loop: CASSPLAGELFF. In DNA, the CDR3 is TGTGCCAGCAGTCCCCTTGCCGGGGAGCTGTTTTTT.

This clone was found a few times. The gene calls are TRBV2 and TRBJ2-7; tentative D call: TRBD2 (5 bases). V lost 3 bases to trimming and J lost 0 bases, with 9 bases between them. This CDR3 is 14 amino acids long. Germline CDR1 and CDR2: SNHLY and FYNNEI. The CDR3 region is CASSDWTLSYEQYF. The CDR3 coding sequence is TGTGCCAGCAGTGACTGGACTCTCTCCTACGAGCAGTACTTC. The variable domain in full, completed from reference TRBV2 and TRBJ2-7, reads EPEVTQTPSHQVTQMGQEVILRCVPISNHLYFYWYRQILGQKVEFLVSFYNNEISEKSEIFDDQFSVERPDGSNFTLKIRSTKLEDSAMYFCASSDWTLSYEQYFGPGTRLTVT.

The chain has TRBV7-9 and TRBJ1-1; no definite D call. The V gene's germline CDR1 is SEHNR and CDR2 FQNEAQ (reference sequence). CDR3 length: 14 amino acids. Deletions cut 3 bases from V and 1 base from J, with 9 bases between. DNA for the CDR3: TGTGCCAGCAGCTTTTTATCCCCGAACACTGAAGCTTTCTTT. Encoded protein: CASSFLSPNTEAFF.

The V call is TRBV18, the J call TRBJ2-1; D not certain. The germline V gene has CDR1 KGHSH and CDR2 LQKENI. V lost 2 bases and J lost 2, with 7 bases in between. There are 14 residues in the CDR3. The DNA of the CDR3 is TGTGCCAGCTCACCAGCGACTGCCTACAATGAGCAGTTCTTC. Its translation: CASSPATAYNEQFF.

The V gene is TRBV7-9, the J gene TRBJ1-5; unclear D gene. The CDR3 is 13 amino acids. V dropped 1 base and J dropped 5 bases, with 6 bases sitting between them. Germline V lookup: CDR1 SEHNR, CDR2 FQNEAQ (reference sequence). The CDR3 loop reads CASSLGLYQPQHF. The CDR3 DNA sequence: TGTGCCAGCAGCTTAGGGCTCTATCAGCCCCAGCATTTT.

V usage is TRBV21-1 and J usage is TRBJ2-1; the table's D call, TRBD2, has no DNA check behind it. TRBV21-1 has pseudogene status. This CDR3 has 14 residues. The CDR3: CASSKGGGYNEQFF. CDR3 nucleotide sequence: TGTGCCAGCAGCAAAGGCGGGGGATACAATGAGCAGTTCTTC.

This clone was seen just once. The chain links TRBV5-6 to TRBJ2-7; D unclear. The CDR3 is 14 amino acids. The germline V gene has CDR1 SGHDT and CDR2 YYEEEE. Trimming took off 2 bases at V and 6 bases at J, with 15 bases between the two ends. CDR3 amino acids: CASSFGQHMGEQYF. The DNA of the CDR3 is TGTGCCAGCAGCTTTGGGCAGCACATGGGCGAGCAGTACTTC.

This clone was counted once. The chain employs TRBV5-8 and TRBJ2-1; 9 bases are a match to TRBD1. Germline lookup yields CDR1 SGHTS and CDR2 YDEGEE. This CDR3 comprises 16 residues. V shed 4 bases and J 3 bases; nucleotides not matched to a gene: 8. This chain's CDR3 is CASSVPGTGYYNEQFF. The CDR3 DNA reads as TGTGCCAGCAGCGTGCCGGGGACAGGGTACTACAATGAGCAGTTCTTC.

The rearrangement links TRBV6-5 to TRBJ2-2, with 7 bases fitting TRBD1. The J segment lost 6 bases and the V segment lost 6 bases, leaving 7 bases of the junction unmatched. Per the germline V gene, CDR1 is MNHEY and CDR2 is SVGAGI. This CDR3 contains 14 residues. The CDR3 here is CASSQGVAPGELFF. The DNA of the CDR3 is TGTGCCAGCAGCCAGGGGGTAGCACCCGGGGAGCTGTTTTTT.

The J gene is TRBJ2-7, the V gene TRBV16; D is unclear. The CDR3 runs to 11 residues. The germline gives CDR1 KGHSY, CDR2 FQNENV. The ends were cut back, 4 bases at V and 6 bases at J, with 7 bases in the middle. The DNA for the CDR3 is TGTGCCAGCAGCCCGTCGGGCGAGCAGTACTTC. Its protein is CASSPSGEQYF. The full variable domain, in which reference TRBV16 and TRBJ2-7 provide the parts outside the CDR3, is GEEVAQTPKHLVRGEGQKAKLYCAPIKGHSYVFWYQQVLKNEFKFLISFQNENVFDETGMPKERFSAKCLPNSPCSLEIQATKLEDSAVYFCASSPSGEQYFGPGTRLTVT.

This chain links TRBV7-3 with TRBJ2-3, with a tentative D call TRBD2 (5 bases). From germline, CDR1 is SGHTA and CDR2 FQGTGA. CDR3 length: 16 residues. The germline V and J ends were trimmed by 6 bases and 2 bases, with 18 bases remaining between them. CDR3: CASSSQPLALTDTQYF. The CDR3 DNA follows: TGTGCCAGCAGTTCACAGCCCCTAGCTCTCACAGATACGCAGTATTTT.

V gene TRBV6-1 combines with J gene TRBJ1-1; no definite D call. CDR1 and CDR2 from the germline V gene are MNHNS and SASEGT. CDR3 length: 13 residues. Trimming removed 7 bases at V and 0 bases at J, with 9 bases between. CDR3 DNA: TGTGCCAGCATAACTGCTATGAACACTGAAGCTTTCTTT. Translation gives CASITAMNTEAFF.

The chain joins TRBV14 to TRBJ2-1; D is unclear. Trimming removed 4 bases at V and 4 bases at J, with 5 bases between. This CDR3 is 12 amino acids long. CDR1 and CDR2 from the germline V gene are SGHDN and FVKESK. In DNA, the CDR3 is TGTGCCAGCAGCCGGCGGTACAATGAGCAGTTCTTC. Its protein is CASSRRYNEQFF.

V and J are TRBV5-1 and TRBJ2-1, with 9 positions matching TRBD1. V dropped 1 base and J dropped 3; count of bases not matched to a gene: 2. The germline gives CDR1 SGHRS, CDR2 YFSETQ. The CDR3 length is 15 residues. The CDR3 DNA sequence: TGCGCCAGCAGCTTGACAGGGGGCATCTACAATGAGCAGTTCTTC. Amino acid sequence: CASSLTGGIYNEQFF.

The chain recombines TRBV4-1 with TRBJ2-2; D may be TRBD2 (7 bases). Germline V gene sequence: CDR1 MGHRA, CDR2 YSYEKL. The CDR3 has 15 residues. V lost 2 bases and J lost 3, with 10 bases in between. The CDR3 sequence: CASSQTGRDTGELFF. The CDR3, as DNA: TGCGCCAGCAGCCAAACAGGGAGGGACACCGGGGAGCTGTTTTTT.

This chain connects TRBV7-2 to TRBJ1-2; D gene uncertain. From germline, CDR1 is SGHTA and CDR2 FQGNSA. Trimming removed 1 base from V and 8 bases from J, with 11 bases in between. The CDR3 extends over 13 amino acids. CDR3 residues: CASSLEAPGGYTF. DNA for the CDR3: TGTGCCAGCAGCTTAGAGGCCCCGGGGGGCTACACCTTC.

The chain carries TRBV27 and TRBJ2-1; D unresolved. The CDR3 covers 16 residues. The V and J ends lost 2 bases and 13 bases respectively, with 24 bases between them. CDR1 is MNHEY and CDR2 is SMNVEV in the germline V gene (reference sequence). Here the CDR3 DNA reads TGTGCCAGCAGTTTAACCCCCCCGGCGGTAAGGTCTTTACAGTTCTTC. It translates to CASSLTPPAVRSLQFF.

The genes are TRBV5-1 and TRBJ1-6; 9 positions match TRBD1. Germline trimming cut 0 bases from V and 9 bases from J; bases unmatched to any gene: 4. The CDR3 extends over 15 amino acids. Germline V CDR1 and CDR2: SGHRS, YFSETQ. CDR3 coding DNA: TGCGCCAGCAGCTTGGCCGGGACAGGGCGTTCACCCCTCCACTTT. Amino acid sequence: CASSLAGTGRSPLHF.

This sequence joins TRBV5-1 and TRBJ2-3, with 9 bases identical to TRBD2. The CDR3 is 16 residues long. Germline CDR1 and CDR2: SGHRS and YFSETQ. Trimming at V came to 4 bases and at J to 6 bases, leaving 12 bases not matched to a gene. In DNA, the CDR3 is TGCGCCAGCAGCCTGGACTCGGCTAGCGGGGCGGATACGCAGTATTTT. Its protein is CASSLDSASGADTQYF.

This clone was detected only once. The chain uses TRBV11-2 and TRBJ2-7; D is ambiguous. Germline assignment: CDR1 SGHAT and CDR2 FQNNGV. The CDR3 spans 12 residues. V lost 4 bases to trimming and J lost 0 bases, with 4 bases between them. The CDR3, as DNA: TGTGCCAGCAGCTCTCTCTCCTACGAGCAGTACTTC. Translated: CASSSLSYEQYF.